The rows below give T cell receptor beta chains drawn from one sample of a study of identical twins. TCRdb re-called the 5' RACE reads through MiXCR, storing one row per CDR3 protein. The sample lists about 720,000 distinct CDR3 sequences; less than 10% were seen once. This same sample was also taken into another study, of yellow fever vaccine responses in identical twins.

Sequencing used PBMCs. The receptor set was obtained from a woman between 18 and 30 years old in good health. CDR3s include the opening cysteine and the closing phenylalanine or tryptophan. Each record gives: CDR3 DNA, CDR3 protein, V gene, J gene, D gene, clone size. D genes are given only for firm matches. Not every row has a clone size; where given, it reads once, few, many or a size class.

DNA: TGTGCCAGCCTTCAGTTTGTGGGGGTCAACTATGGCTACACCTTC
CDR3: CASLQFVGVNYGYTF
V: TRBV6-1
J: TRBJ1-2
D: NA
size: NA

DNA: TGTGCCAGCAGTTGGACTAGCGGATTAGCCAAAAACATTCAGTACTTC
CDR3: CASSWTSGLAKNIQYF
V: TRBV2
J: TRBJ2-4
D: TRBD2
size: NA

DNA: TGTGCCAGCAGCTCACGACTGGACAGGGGTGACTACGAGCAGTACTTC
CDR3: CASSSRLDRGDYEQYF
V: TRBV7-2
J: TRBJ2-7
D: TRBD1
size: many

DNA: TGCGCCAGCAGCTCCTTAGGGGGAGCAGACTCCTACGAGCAGTACTTC
CDR3: CASSSLGGADSYEQYF
V: TRBV5-1
J: TRBJ2-7
D: NA
size: few

DNA: TGTGCCAGCAGACACCGGGACAATTCGAACACTGAAGCTTTCTTT
CDR3: CASRHRDNSNTEAFF
V: TRBV12-3/TRBV12-4
J: TRBJ1-1
D: NA
size: many

DNA: TGTGCCAGCAGAGTAGTGGACACTGAAGCTTTCTTT
CDR3: CASRVVDTEAFF
V: TRBV6-2/TRBV6-3
J: TRBJ1-1
D: NA
size: few

DNA: TGCAGCGTTATCCCAGCGGGGGACGAGCAGTACTTC
CDR3: CSVIPAGDEQYF
V: TRBV29-1
J: TRBJ2-7
D: TRBD2
size: few

DNA: TGTGCCAGCACGAAAGGGGGGGGCTACGAGCAGTACTTC
CDR3: CASTKGGGYEQYF
V: TRBV27
J: TRBJ2-7
D: NA
size: NA

DNA: TGCAGCGCCCGTCTAGCGGGAGCTGGATACGAGCAGTACTTC
CDR3: CSARLAGAGYEQYF
V: TRBV29-1
J: TRBJ2-7
D: TRBD2
size: many

DNA: TGCAGTGCTAGTTCGTTAGCGGGGGGAACCTACAATGAGCAGTTCTTC
CDR3: CSASSLAGGTYNEQFF
V: TRBV20-1
J: TRBJ2-1
D: TRBD2
size: NA

DNA: TGTGCCAGCAGTGAAACGGGACAGGGTCCCTACGAGCAGTACTTC
CDR3: CASSETGQGPYEQYF
V: TRBV6-1
J: TRBJ2-7
D: TRBD1
size: NA

DNA: TGTGCCAGCAGTGAAGTTCTGGGAATAGATACGCAGTATTTT
CDR3: CASSEVLGIDTQYF
V: TRBV2
J: TRBJ2-3
D: NA
size: many

DNA: TGCAGTGCTAGAGGCCCTGACGGGGAGCTGTTTTTT
CDR3: CSARGPDGELFF
V: TRBV20-1
J: TRBJ2-2
D: NA
size: NA

DNA: TGTGCCAGCAGCCCGGGCGGGGGGGATTTCAATGAGCAGTTCTTC
CDR3: CASSPGGGDFNEQFF
V: TRBV4-2
J: TRBJ2-1
D: TRBD2
size: many

DNA: TGTGCCACCAGCAGAGATCATCTCGTTAAGGGGACGGACTACGAGCAGTACTTC
CDR3: CATSRDHLVKGTDYEQYF
V: TRBV15
J: TRBJ2-7
D: NA
size: NA

DNA: TGTGCCAGCAGGGTGGCCCCGGGACAGGGCTACGAGCAGTACTTC
CDR3: CASRVAPGQGYEQYF
V: TRBV27
J: TRBJ2-7
D: TRBD1
size: few

DNA: TGTGCCAGCAGCTTAGCCCAGGCCGACAGGGAGAGGACAGATACGCAGTATTTT
CDR3: CASSLAQADRERTDTQYF
V: TRBV11-1
J: TRBJ2-3
D: TRBD1
size: few

DNA: TGTGCCAGCAGTTTACGGGACGGCCGAGAGCAGTACTTC
CDR3: CASSLRDGREQYF
V: TRBV27
J: TRBJ2-7
D: NA
size: NA

DNA: TGTGCCAGCAGCAGAGACAGGGGCGGGGGTACCCAGTACTTC
CDR3: CASSRDRGGGTQYF
V: TRBV7-2
J: TRBJ2-5
D: NA
size: NA

DNA: TGTGCCAGCAGTGAATTGGGACTAGACCAAGAGACCCAGTACTTC
CDR3: CASSELGLDQETQYF
V: TRBV25-1
J: TRBJ2-5
D: TRBD2
size: NA

DNA: TGTGCCAGCAGTGGAGGCCTCAGCGTCGGCTACACCTTC
CDR3: CASSGGLSVGYTF
V: TRBV14
J: TRBJ1-2
D: NA
size: few

DNA: TGTGCCATCAACCCCCGCGGGGACAGGGGCCCAGATACGCAGTATTTT
CDR3: CAINPRGDRGPDTQYF
V: TRBV10-3
J: TRBJ2-3
D: TRBD1
size: few

DNA: TGTGCCAGCAGCCAAGATCTTGAGCAGTTCTTC
CDR3: CASSQDLEQFF
V: TRBV3-1
J: TRBJ2-1
D: NA
size: many

DNA: TGTGCCAGCAGCCGCGGGACAGGGGTAAACACCGGGGAGCTGTTTTTT
CDR3: CASSRGTGVNTGELFF
V: TRBV3-1
J: TRBJ2-2
D: TRBD1
size: NA

DNA: TGTGCCAGCAGCTTACCCGGGACAGGGGGCCGAGAGACCCAGTACTTC
CDR3: CASSLPGTGGRETQYF
V: TRBV7-6
J: TRBJ2-5
D: TRBD1
size: NA

DNA: TGTGCCAGCTCAGCCGGACTAGCGGTAATCTACGAGCAGTACTTC
CDR3: CASSAGLAVIYEQYF
V: TRBV18
J: TRBJ2-7
D: TRBD2
size: NA

DNA: TGCAGCGTTGCAAAGAACACTGAAGCTTTCTTT
CDR3: CSVAKNTEAFF
V: TRBV29-1
J: TRBJ1-1
D: NA
size: NA

DNA: TGCAGCGTTGAAAAGGCCGAGGGGCTCGAGCAGTACTTC
CDR3: CSVEKAEGLEQYF
V: TRBV29-1
J: TRBJ2-7
D: NA
size: NA

DNA: TGTGCCAGCAGTATCACCGGGACAGGGGTGCGGGAGCAGTACTTC
CDR3: CASSITGTGVREQYF
V: TRBV28
J: TRBJ2-7
D: TRBD1
size: few

DNA: TGTGCCAGCAGTTACCCGGTGGGGTACACCGGGGAGCTGTTTTTT
CDR3: CASSYPVGYTGELFF
V: TRBV6-2/TRBV6-3
J: TRBJ2-2
D: NA
size: many

DNA: TGTGCCAGCAGTTTTTTTCTACACCGGGACGGGGGGGTCTCCTACGAGCAGTACTTC
CDR3: CASSFFLHRDGGVSYEQYF
V: TRBV28
J: TRBJ2-7
D: TRBD2
size: few

DNA: TGTGCCAGCAGCACAGGCGACAGCACTGAAGCTTTCTTT
CDR3: CASSTGDSTEAFF
V: TRBV7-9
J: TRBJ1-1
D: NA
size: NA

DNA: TGTGCCAGCAGTGAGAGTCCCGAGGACACTGAAGCTTTCTTT
CDR3: CASSESPEDTEAFF
V: TRBV6-4
J: TRBJ1-1
D: NA
size: NA

DNA: TGTGCCAGCAGCCAATATCTTGGCGAACTAGCGGGGGGCAACTACAATGAGCAGTTCTTC
CDR3: CASSQYLGELAGGNYNEQFF
V: TRBV4-2
J: TRBJ2-1
D: TRBD2
size: few

DNA: TGTGCCAGCACCCTGGAAAACCCCACTTACAATGAGCAGTTCTTC
CDR3: CASTLENPTYNEQFF
V: TRBV27
J: TRBJ2-1
D: NA
size: NA

DNA: TGTGCCAGCAGTTACTCGGGGGACAGCTCCTACGAGCAGTACTTC
CDR3: CASSYSGDSSYEQYF
V: TRBV6-5
J: TRBJ2-7
D: TRBD1
size: NA

DNA: TGCGCCAGCAGGTTTGGTTACGGCCAAGGGGAGCAGTACTTC
CDR3: CASRFGYGQGEQYF
V: TRBV5-1
J: TRBJ2-7
D: NA
size: NA